Listed below are T cell receptor beta chains from one sample, sequenced in a study of blood T cell repertoires in COVID-19. Clones were sequenced by immunoSEQ multiplex PCR, and TCRdb holds only the in-frame ones, with some missing. The sample includes some 300,000 clones, approximately 86% of them seen just once. The sequenced sample consisted of peripheral blood. The receptors derive from a woman in her 70s with COVID-19, enrolled during active disease. The CDR3 runs from the conserved cysteine through the conserved F or W. D genes are given only for firm matches. Not all rows give a size; the values are once, few, many and, for expanded clones, a class.

.	TRBV5-1	.	TRBJ1-1	TGCGCCAGCAGCCTACAGGGCACTGAAGCTTTCTTT	CASSLQGTEAFF
TRBD2	TRBV6-6	.	TRBJ2-1	TGTGCCAGCACCCCCGGACTAGCGGGGGCTATGGAGCAGTTCTTC	CASTPGLAGAMEQFF
TRBD1	TRBV6-5	.	TRBJ1-6	TGTGCCAGCAGTCATAGACAGGGATTCAATTCACCCCTCCACTTT	CASSHRQGFNSPLHF
TRBD1	TRBV2	few	TRBJ2-2	TGTGCCAGCACCGAACGGACAGGGGCCTCCCTAAAGCTGTTTTTT	CASTERTGASLKLFF
TRBD2	TRBV11-3	once	TRBJ2-1	TGTGCCAGCAGCTCCCCCACTAGCGGGGGGGCTCAGCAGTTCTTC	CASSSPTSGGAQQFF
.	TRBV9	.	TRBJ2-7	TGTGCCAGCAGCGTAGCCCTCAGCGGAACTGAGCAGTACTTC	CASSVALSGTEQYF
.	TRBV6-5	.	TRBJ2-2	TGTGCCAGCAGAGGTCGGGAGACCGGGGAGCTGTTTTTT	CASRGRETGELFF
TRBD2	TRBV9	.	TRBJ2-5	TGTGCCAGCAGCGTAGCTCCCAGCGGGGGGGCTAAAGGGCAAGAGACCCAGTACTTC	CASSVAPSGGAKGQETQYF
.	TRBV3-1/TRBV3-2	.	TRBJ2-7	TGTGCCAGCAGCCTGTCGACCCGCGGGGTGGTACAGTACTTC	CASSLSTRGVVQYF
TRBD1	TRBV7-3	.	TRBJ1-4	TGTGCCAGCAGCCCACAGGGGGCGTACGAAAAACTGTTTTTT	CASSPQGAYEKLFF
TRBD1	TRBV6-2/TRBV6-3	.	TRBJ1-1	TGTGCCAGCAGTTCCACAGGGGACACTGAAGCTTTCTTT	CASSSTGDTEAFF
TRBD2	TRBV10-1	.	TRBJ2-2	TGCGCCAGCCAGGCTAGCGGGAGCACCGGGGAGCTGTTTTTT	CASQASGSTGELFF
.	TRBV2	.	TRBJ2-5	TGTGCCAGCAGTGACAGACAAGGGGTCCTTGGGGCCCAGTACTTC	CASSDRQGVLGAQYF
.	TRBV6-5	.	TRBJ2-7	TGTGCCAGCAGCTTAAAAGTGCAGGTCGAGCAGTACTTC	CASSLKVQVEQYF
.	TRBV7-9	.	TRBJ1-2	TGTGCCAGCAGCTTACAGGGCGGCTATGGCTACACCTTC	CASSLQGGYGYTF
.	TRBV11-1	few	TRBJ1-1	TGTGCCAGCAGTAACTCAGGGAAGGTTGAAGCTTTCTTT	CASSNSGKVEAFF
TRBD1	TRBV30	.	TRBJ1-6	TGTGCCTGGAGTGTACAGGGGGCTATGGGGTCACCCCTCCACTTT	CAWSVQGAMGSPLHF
.	TRBV27	.	TRBJ1-1	TGTGCCAGCAGTTTCCTATGGGGAGGGTCGGACACTGAAGCTTTCTTT	CASSFLWGGSDTEAFF
TRBD1	TRBV6-5	.	TRBJ1-1	TGTGCCAGCAGGGGGACAGGGAGAACTGAAGCTTTCTTT	CASRGTGRTEAFF
TRBD1	TRBV15	.	TRBJ2-7	TGTGCCACCAGCAAAACAGGGACAGGGGGCTACGAGCAGTACTTC	CATSKTGTGGYEQYF
TRBD1	TRBV6-1	.	TRBJ2-7	TGTGCCAGCAGTGAACTAACAGGGGGCCCCTACGAGCAGTACTTC	CASSELTGGPYEQYF
TRBD2	TRBV19	.	TRBJ2-3	TGTGCCAGTAGTCCCCAAAGGACTAGCGGGGGGATAGATACGCAGTATTTT	CASSPQRTSGGIDTQYF
.	TRBV19	.	TRBJ2-7	TGTGCCAGTACCTGGCAGGGTGTGCGCTACGAGCAGTACTTC	CASTWQGVRYEQYF
TRBD1	TRBV28	.	TRBJ1-6	TGTGCCAGCAGTTATACCGGGACAGGGAATAATTCACCCCTCCACTTT	CASSYTGTGNNSPLHF
.	TRBV7-2	.	TRBJ2-2	TGTGCCAGCAGTTCGCGGCAGGGGGGCCCCGGGGAGCTGTTTTTT	CASSSRQGGPGELFF